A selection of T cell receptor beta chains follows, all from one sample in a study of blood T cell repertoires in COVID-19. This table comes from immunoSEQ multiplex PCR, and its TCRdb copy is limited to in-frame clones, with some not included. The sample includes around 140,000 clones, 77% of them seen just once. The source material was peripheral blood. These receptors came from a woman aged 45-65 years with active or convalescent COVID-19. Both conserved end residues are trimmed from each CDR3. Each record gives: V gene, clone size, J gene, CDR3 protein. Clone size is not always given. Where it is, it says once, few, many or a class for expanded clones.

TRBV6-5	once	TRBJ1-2	ASSYSNSGGVGGYT
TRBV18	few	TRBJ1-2	ASSADRDNYGYT
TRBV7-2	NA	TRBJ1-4	ASSPNRASNEKLF
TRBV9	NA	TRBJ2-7	ASSTAGGPREQY
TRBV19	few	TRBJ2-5	ASLDRVSETQY
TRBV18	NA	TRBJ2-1	ASSTDRGSYNEQF
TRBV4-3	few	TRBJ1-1	ASSQEGLTEAF
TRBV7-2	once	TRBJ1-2	ASSLWDRAYGYT
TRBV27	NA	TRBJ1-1	ASSRAGLNTEAF
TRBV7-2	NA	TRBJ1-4	ASSPDRVEKLF